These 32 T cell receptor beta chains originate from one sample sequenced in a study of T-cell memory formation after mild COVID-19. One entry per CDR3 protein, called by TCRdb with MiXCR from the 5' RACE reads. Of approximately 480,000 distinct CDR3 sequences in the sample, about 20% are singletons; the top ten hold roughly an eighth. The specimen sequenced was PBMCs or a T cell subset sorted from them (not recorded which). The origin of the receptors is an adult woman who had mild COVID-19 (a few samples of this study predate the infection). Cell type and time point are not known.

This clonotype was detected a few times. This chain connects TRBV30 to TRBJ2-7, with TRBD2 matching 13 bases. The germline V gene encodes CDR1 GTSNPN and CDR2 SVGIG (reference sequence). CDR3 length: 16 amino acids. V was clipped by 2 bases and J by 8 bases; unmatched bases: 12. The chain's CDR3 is CAWSPPGLAGTRKQYF. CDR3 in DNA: TGTGCCTGGAGTCCGCCGGGACTAGCGGGGACCAGGAAGCAGTACTTC.

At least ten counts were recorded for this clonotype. The CDR3 protein is CASTAGPYGYTF. CDR3 DNA: TGTGCCAGCACGGCAGGGCCCTATGGCTACACCTTC. This chain links TRBV12-3 or TRBV12-4 with TRBJ1-2, with D possibly being TRBD1 (5 bases). The CDR3 consists of 12 residues. V was trimmed by 7 bases and J by 4 bases, leaving 10 bases between them.

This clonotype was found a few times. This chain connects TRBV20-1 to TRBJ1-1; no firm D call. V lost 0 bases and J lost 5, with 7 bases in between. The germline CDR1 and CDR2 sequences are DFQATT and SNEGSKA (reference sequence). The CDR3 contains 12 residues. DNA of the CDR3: TGCAGTGCTAGAGAAGGACTTACTGAAGCTTTCTTT. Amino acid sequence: CSAREGLTEAFF.

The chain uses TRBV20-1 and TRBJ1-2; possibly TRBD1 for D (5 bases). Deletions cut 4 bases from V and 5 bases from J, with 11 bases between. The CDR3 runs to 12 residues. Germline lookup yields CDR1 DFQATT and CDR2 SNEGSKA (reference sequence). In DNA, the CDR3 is TGCAGTGCTACTCAGGGACTTTATGGCTACACCTTC. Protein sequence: CSATQGLYGYTF.

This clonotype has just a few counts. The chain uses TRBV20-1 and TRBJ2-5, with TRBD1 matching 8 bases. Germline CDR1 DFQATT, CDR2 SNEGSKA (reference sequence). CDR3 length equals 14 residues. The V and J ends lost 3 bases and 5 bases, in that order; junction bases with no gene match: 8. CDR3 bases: TGCAGTGCTAGGGACAGGGCCTCTCGGGAGACCCAGTACTTC. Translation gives CSARDRASRETQYF.

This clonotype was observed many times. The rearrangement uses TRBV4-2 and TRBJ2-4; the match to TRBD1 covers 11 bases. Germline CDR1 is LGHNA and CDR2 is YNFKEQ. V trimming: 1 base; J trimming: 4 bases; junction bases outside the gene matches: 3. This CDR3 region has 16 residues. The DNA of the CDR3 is TGTGCCAGCAGCCAAGGGGACAGGGGGAGAAAAAACATTCAGTACTTC. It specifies CASSQGDRGRKNIQYF.

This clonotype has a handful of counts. This CDR3 reads CASSPGQAGGPGETQYF. The DNA for the CDR3 is TGTGCCAGCAGCCCTGGTCAAGCGGGGGGGCCGGGAGAGACCCAGTACTTC. J is TRBJ2-5 and V is TRBV7-3; 10 nucleotides align to TRBD2. Germline CDR1 is SGHTA and CDR2 is FQGTGA. The CDR3 extends over 17 amino acids. V lost 5 bases, J lost 4 bases, and 13 bases stayed unmatched.

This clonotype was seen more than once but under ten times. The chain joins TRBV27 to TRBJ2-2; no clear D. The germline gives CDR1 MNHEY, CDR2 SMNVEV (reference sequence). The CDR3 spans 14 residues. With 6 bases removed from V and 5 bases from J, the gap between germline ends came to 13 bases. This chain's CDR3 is CASRVWSATGELFF. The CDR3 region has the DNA TGTGCCAGCAGGGTGTGGTCAGCAACCGGGGAGCTGTTTTTT.

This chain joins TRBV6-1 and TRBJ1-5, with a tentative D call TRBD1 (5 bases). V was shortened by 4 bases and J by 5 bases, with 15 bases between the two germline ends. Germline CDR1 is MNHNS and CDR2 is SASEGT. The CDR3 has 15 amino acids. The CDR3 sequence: CASSGAGQNYQPQHF. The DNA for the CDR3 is TGTGCCAGCAGTGGGGCAGGGCAGAACTATCAGCCCCAGCATTTT.

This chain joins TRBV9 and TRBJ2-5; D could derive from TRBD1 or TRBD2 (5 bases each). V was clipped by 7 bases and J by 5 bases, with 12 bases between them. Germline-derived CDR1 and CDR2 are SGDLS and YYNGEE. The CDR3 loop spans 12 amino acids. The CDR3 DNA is TGTGCCAGCGGTGGGGGTCGGGAGACCCAGTACTTC. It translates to CASGGGRETQYF. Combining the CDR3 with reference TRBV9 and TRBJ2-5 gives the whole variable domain DSGVTQTPKHLITATGQRVTLRCSPRSGDLSVYWYQQSLDQGLQFLIQYYNGEERAKGNILERFSAQQFPDLHSELNLSSLELGDSALYFCASGGGRETQYFGPGTRLLVL.

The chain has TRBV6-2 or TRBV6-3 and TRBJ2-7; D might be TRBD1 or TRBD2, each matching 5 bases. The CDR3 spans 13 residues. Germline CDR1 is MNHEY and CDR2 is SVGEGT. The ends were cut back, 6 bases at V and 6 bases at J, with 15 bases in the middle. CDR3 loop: CASRNDRDREQYF. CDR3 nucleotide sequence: TGTGCCAGCAGGAATGATAGGGACCGCGAGCAGTACTTC.

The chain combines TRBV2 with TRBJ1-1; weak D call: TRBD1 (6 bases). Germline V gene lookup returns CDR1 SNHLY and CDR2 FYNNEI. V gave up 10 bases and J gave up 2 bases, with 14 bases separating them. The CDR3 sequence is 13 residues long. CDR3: CATTQQGNTEAFF. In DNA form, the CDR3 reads TGTGCCACCACGCAACAGGGAAACACTGAAGCTTTCTTT.

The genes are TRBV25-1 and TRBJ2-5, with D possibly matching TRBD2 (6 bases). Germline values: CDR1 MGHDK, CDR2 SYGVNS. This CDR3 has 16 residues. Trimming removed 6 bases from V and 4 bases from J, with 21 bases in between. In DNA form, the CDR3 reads TGTGCCAGCAGCAAAAGTTTCGGGACTTCTCCAGAGACCCAGTACTTC. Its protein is CASSKSFGTSPETQYF.

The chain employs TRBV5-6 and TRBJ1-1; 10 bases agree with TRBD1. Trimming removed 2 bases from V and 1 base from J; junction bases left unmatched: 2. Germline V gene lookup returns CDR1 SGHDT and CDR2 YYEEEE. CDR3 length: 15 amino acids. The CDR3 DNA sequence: TGTGCCAGCAGCTTAAGACAGGGGGCGAACACTGAAGCTTTCTTT. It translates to CASSLRQGANTEAFF.

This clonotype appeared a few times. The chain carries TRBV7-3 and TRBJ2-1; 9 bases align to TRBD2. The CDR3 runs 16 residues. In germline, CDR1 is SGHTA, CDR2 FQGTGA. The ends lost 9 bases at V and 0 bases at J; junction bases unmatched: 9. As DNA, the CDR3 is TGTGCCAGTTCCTTAGCGGGAGCCCCCTCCTACAATGAGCAGTTCTTC. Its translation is CASSLAGAPSYNEQFF.

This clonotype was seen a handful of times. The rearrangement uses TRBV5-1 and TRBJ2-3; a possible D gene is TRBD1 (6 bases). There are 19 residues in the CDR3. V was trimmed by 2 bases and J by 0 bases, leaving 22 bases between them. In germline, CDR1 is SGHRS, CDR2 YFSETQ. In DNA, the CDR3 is TGCGCCAGCAGCTTTCGAACTTGGCCCGGGACATCGAGCACAGATACGCAGTATTTT. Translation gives CASSFRTWPGTSSTDTQYF.

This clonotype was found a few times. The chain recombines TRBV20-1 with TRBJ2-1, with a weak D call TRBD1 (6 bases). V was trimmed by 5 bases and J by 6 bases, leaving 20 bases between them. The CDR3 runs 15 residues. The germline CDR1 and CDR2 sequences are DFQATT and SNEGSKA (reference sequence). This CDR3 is CSAREAGAHFNEQFF. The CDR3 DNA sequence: TGCAGTGCTCGCGAGGCAGGGGCACATTTCAATGAGCAGTTCTTC.

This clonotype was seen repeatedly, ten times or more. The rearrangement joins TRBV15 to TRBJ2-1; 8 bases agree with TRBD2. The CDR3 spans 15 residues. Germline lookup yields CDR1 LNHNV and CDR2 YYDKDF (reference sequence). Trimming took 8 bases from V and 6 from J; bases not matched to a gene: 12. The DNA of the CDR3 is TGTGCCACCTGGAAAGCGGGAGCAGGGGTCAATGAGCAGTTCTTC. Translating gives CATWKAGAGVNEQFF.

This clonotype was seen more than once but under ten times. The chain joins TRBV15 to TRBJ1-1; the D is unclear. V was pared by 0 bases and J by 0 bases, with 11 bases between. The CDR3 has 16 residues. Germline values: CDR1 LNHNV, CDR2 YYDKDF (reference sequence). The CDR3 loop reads CATSRDLGTLNTEAFF. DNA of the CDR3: TGTGCCACCAGCAGAGATTTAGGCACCTTGAACACTGAAGCTTTCTTT.

CDR3 residues: CASSLAGQGLGDTQYF. CDR3 sequence (DNA): TGTGCCAGCAGCTTGGCGGGACAGGGGTTGGGCGATACGCAGTATTTT. This sequence joins TRBV11-2 and TRBJ2-3; 10 bases agree with TRBD1. V lost 3 bases and J lost 6; bases outside the gene matches: 9. Germline CDR1 is SGHAT and CDR2 is FQNNGV. This CDR3 spans 16 amino acids.

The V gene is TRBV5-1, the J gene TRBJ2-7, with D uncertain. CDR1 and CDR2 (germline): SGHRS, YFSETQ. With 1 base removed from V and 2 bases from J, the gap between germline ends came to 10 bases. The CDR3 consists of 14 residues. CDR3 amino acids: CASSLTGSPYEQYF. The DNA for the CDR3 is TGCGCCAGCAGCTTGACGGGCAGCCCCTACGAGCAGTACTTC.

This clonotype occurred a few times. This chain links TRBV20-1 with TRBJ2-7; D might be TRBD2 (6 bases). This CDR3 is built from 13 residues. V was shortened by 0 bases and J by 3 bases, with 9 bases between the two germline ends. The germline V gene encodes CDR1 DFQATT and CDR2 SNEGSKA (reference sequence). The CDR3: CSARETRSYEQYF. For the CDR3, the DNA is TGCAGTGCTAGAGAGACTAGGAGCTACGAGCAGTACTTC.

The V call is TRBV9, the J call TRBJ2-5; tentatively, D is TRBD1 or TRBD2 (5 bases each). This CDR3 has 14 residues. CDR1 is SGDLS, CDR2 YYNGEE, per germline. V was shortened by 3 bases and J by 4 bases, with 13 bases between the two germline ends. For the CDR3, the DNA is TGTGCCAGCAGCGCGTCCGGGGCCAGAGAGACCCAGTACTTC. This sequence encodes CASSASGARETQYF.

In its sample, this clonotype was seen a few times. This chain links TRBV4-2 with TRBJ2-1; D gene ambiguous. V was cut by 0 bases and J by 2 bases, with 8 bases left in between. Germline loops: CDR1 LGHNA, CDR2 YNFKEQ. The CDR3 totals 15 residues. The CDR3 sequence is CASSQDPATYNEQFF. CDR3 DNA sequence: TGTGCCAGCAGCCAAGATCCAGCGACCTACAATGAGCAGTTCTTC.

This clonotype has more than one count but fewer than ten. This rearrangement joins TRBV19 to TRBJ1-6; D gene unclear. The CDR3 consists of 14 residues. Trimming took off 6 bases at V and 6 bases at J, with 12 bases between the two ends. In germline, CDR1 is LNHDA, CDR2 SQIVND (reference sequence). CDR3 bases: TGTGCCAGTAGGGAGGCTGGCGGTAATTCACCCCTCCACTTT. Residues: CASREAGGNSPLHF.

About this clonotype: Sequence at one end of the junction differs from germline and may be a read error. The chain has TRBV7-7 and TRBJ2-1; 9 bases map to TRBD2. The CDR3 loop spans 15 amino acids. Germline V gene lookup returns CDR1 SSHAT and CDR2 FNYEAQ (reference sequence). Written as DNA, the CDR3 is TGTGCTAGCAGCTTAGAGCTAGCGGGACGCAATGAGCAGTTCTTC. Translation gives CASSLELAGRNEQFF.

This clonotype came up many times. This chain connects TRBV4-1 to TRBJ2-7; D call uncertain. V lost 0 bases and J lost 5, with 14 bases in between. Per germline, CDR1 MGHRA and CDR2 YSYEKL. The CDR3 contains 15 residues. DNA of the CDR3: TGCGCCAGCAGCCAAGACTCGTGGGCAGTTGACGAGCAGTACTTC. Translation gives CASSQDSWAVDEQYF.

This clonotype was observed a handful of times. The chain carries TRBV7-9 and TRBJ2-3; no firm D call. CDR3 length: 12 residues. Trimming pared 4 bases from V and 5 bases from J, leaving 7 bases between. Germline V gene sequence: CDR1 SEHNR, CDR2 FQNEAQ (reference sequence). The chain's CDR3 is CASSYPRDTQYF. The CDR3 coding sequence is TGTGCCAGCAGCTATCCCCGAGATACGCAGTATTTT.

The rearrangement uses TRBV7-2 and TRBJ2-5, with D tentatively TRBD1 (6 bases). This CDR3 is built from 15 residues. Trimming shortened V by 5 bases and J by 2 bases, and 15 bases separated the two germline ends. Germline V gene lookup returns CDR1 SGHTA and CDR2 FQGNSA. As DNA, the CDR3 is TGTGCCAGCAGCAACCTCCGGGACAAACAAGAGACCCAGTACTTC. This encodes CASSNLRDKQETQYF.

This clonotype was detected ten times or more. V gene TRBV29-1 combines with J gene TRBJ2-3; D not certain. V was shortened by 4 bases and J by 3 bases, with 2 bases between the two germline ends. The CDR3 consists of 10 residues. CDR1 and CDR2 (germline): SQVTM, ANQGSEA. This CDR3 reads CSVGTDTQYF. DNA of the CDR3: TGCAGCGTTGGTACAGATACGCAGTATTTT.

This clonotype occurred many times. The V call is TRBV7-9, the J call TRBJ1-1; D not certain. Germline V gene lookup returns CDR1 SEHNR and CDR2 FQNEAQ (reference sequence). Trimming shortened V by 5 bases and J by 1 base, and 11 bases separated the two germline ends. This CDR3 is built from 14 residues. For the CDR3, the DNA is TGTGCCAGCAGCACCCAACTGGGGAACACTGAAGCTTTCTTT. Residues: CASSTQLGNTEAFF.

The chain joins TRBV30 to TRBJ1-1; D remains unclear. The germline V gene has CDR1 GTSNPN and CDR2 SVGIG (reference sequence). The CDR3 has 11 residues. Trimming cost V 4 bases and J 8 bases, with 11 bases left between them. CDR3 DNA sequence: TGTGCCTGGACGTTGTACGGCGAAGCTTTCTTT. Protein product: CAWTLYGEAFF.